The 17 T cell receptor beta chains presented below share a single source sample, sequenced in a study of T cells in Graves' hyperthyroidism and ophthalmopathy. RNA transcripts provided the source from which TCR beta CDR3 regions were amplified. Carried out on the TCR CDR3, a first-round RT-PCR used the HTBI primer set. TCRdb reprocessed the multiplex PCR reads via MiXCR and lists one record per CDR3 protein. The data show 300,000 or so distinct CDR3 sequences, with about 20% seen just once and about 49% held by the top ten. The sample taken for sequencing was blood. These receptors came from a woman between 50 and 59 years old with Graves' hyperthyroidism.

The genes are TRBV2 and TRBJ2-7, with 7 positions matching TRBD2. V shed 0 bases and J 0 bases; nucleotides not matched to a gene: 5. Germline V lookup: CDR1 SNHLY, CDR2 FYNNEI. This CDR3 spans 16 amino acids. The DNA for the CDR3 is TGTGCCAGCAGTGAAGCGCCTAGCGGAGGCTCCTACGAGCAGTACTTC. The encoded protein is CASSEAPSGGSYEQYF.

In its sample, this clonotype was seen a few times. The rearrangement joins TRBV5-1 to TRBJ1-2; the match to TRBD1 covers 9 bases. The CDR3 totals 14 residues. V shed 4 bases, J shed 6 bases, and the junction held 7 bases outside the gene matches. Looked up from germline, CDR1 is SGHRS and CDR2 is YFSETQ. CDR3 region: CASSLGQGTNGYTF. CDR3 DNA: TGCGCCAGCAGCCTGGGACAGGGAACAAATGGCTACACCTTC.

This rearrangement joins TRBV6-2 or TRBV6-3 to TRBJ1-5; D might be TRBD1 (6 bases). Germline CDR1 is MNHEY and CDR2 is SVGEGT. V lost 6 bases and J 5 bases, leaving 17 bases between the germline ends. This CDR3 region has 15 residues. The CDR3 sequence: CASSPTGGVDQPQHF. The DNA of the CDR3 is TGTGCCAGCAGCCCGACAGGTGGGGTCGATCAGCCCCAGCATTTT.

This clonotype was recorded at least ten times. CDR3 residues: CASIPTGLYDNEQFF. DNA for the CDR3: TGTGCCAGCATCCCAACAGGGTTGTACGACAATGAGCAGTTCTTC. The J gene is TRBJ2-1, the V gene TRBV7-9, with a weak D call TRBD1 (6 bases). There are 15 residues in the CDR3. Trimming stripped 7 bases from V and 5 bases from J, with 18 bases between. Germline CDR1 is SEHNR and CDR2 is FQNEAQ (reference sequence).

This clonotype showed up just a few times. The CDR3 here is CASSLSQTNTGELFF. The CDR3 bases are TGTGCCAGCAGCTTATCGCAGACGAACACCGGGGAGCTGTTTTTT. This chain uses TRBV11-2 with TRBJ2-2; D remains ambiguous. Per germline, CDR1 SGHAT and CDR2 FQNNGV. Trimming pared 2 bases from V and 0 bases from J, leaving 7 bases between. The CDR3 runs to 15 residues.

This clonotype showed up just a few times. Written as DNA, the CDR3 is TGTGCCACTCACCGGGACCGGCAAGAGACCCAGTACTTC. Translating it yields CATHRDRQETQYF. The chain carries TRBV6-1 and TRBJ2-5; D may be TRBD1 or TRBD2 (5 bases each). V lost 10 bases to trimming and J lost 2 bases, with 14 bases between them. The germline V gene encodes CDR1 MNHNS and CDR2 SASEGT. This CDR3 contains 13 residues.

This clonotype occurred many times. CDR3: CASSPRDRDQPQHF. The CDR3 nucleotides read TGTGCCAGCAGTCCCCGGGACAGGGATCAGCCCCAGCATTTT. The chain joins TRBV2 to TRBJ1-5; 9 bases line up with TRBD1. CDR3 size: 14 residues. Germline CDR1 reads SNHLY; CDR2 reads FYNNEI. V shed 5 bases, J shed 5 bases, and the junction held 4 bases outside the gene matches.

This sequence joins TRBV7-8 and TRBJ1-5; TRBD1 agrees at 7 bases. Germline CDR1 and CDR2: SGHVS and FQNEAQ. Losses at the gene ends were 5 bases for V and 4 bases for J; bases not matched to a gene: 11. The CDR3 is 16 amino acids. The CDR3 DNA sequence: TGTGCCAGCAGCGCACCCGGGACAGTCAATAATCAGCCCCAGCATTTT. Translating it yields CASSAPGTVNNQPQHF.

The V call is TRBV20-1, the J call TRBJ2-3, with 13 bases aligning to TRBD2. This CDR3 is 16 amino acids long. Germline V gene sequence: CDR1 DFQATT, CDR2 SNEGSKA (reference sequence). The V and J ends lost 0 bases and 4 bases, in that order; junction bases with no gene match: 4. In DNA form, the CDR3 reads TGCAGTGCTAGAGAGCAACTAGCGGGAGGGCCAGATACGCAGTATTTT. This codes for CSAREQLAGGPDTQYF.

This clonotype was recorded a few times. The V call is TRBV3-1, the J call TRBJ2-2; D is ambiguous. Trimming shortened V by 4 bases and J by 4 bases, and 10 bases separated the two germline ends. Germline V lookup: CDR1 LGHDT, CDR2 YNNKEL (reference sequence). The CDR3 spans 14 residues. CDR3 coding DNA: TGTGCCAGCAGCCCGATACCCTTCACCGGGGAGCTGTTTTTT. The encoded protein is CASSPIPFTGELFF.

The rearrangement links TRBV6-1 to TRBJ1-2; 10 bases line up with TRBD1. This CDR3 comprises 14 residues. J was trimmed by 4 bases and V by 8 bases; bases with no gene match: 7. Germline V gene lookup returns CDR1 MNHNS and CDR2 SASEGT. CDR3 nucleotide sequence: TGTGCCAGCCAGGGACAGGGGATCGGCTATGGCTACACCTTC. Translation gives CASQGQGIGYGYTF.

This clonotype appeared many times. The CDR3 sequence: CSARGQRGTAGSPLHF. CDR3 DNA: TGCAGTGCTAGAGGCCAAAGAGGGACAGCAGGCTCACCCCTCCACTTT. This sequence joins TRBV20-1 and TRBJ1-6, with 7 bases matching TRBD1. Germline lookup yields CDR1 DFQATT and CDR2 SNEGSKA (reference sequence). The V segment lost 1 base and the J segment 10 bases; nucleotides outside the gene matches: 13. The CDR3 extends over 16 amino acids.

This clonotype was picked up a small number of times. The V call is TRBV7-9, the J call TRBJ2-7; D might be TRBD2 (7 bases). This CDR3 spans 17 amino acids. The germline V and J ends were trimmed by 4 bases and 1 base, with 20 bases remaining between them. Germline CDR1 SEHNR, CDR2 FQNEAQ (reference sequence). The CDR3 loop is CASSSQLGGHGSYEQYF. As DNA, the CDR3 is TGTGCCAGCAGCTCCCAACTGGGGGGGCACGGGTCCTACGAGCAGTACTTC.

This clonotype came up a few times. J is TRBJ1-2 and V is TRBV7-9; 9 bases match TRBD1. J was trimmed by 7 bases and V by 2 bases; bases with no gene match: 5. CDR1 SEHNR and CDR2 FQNEAQ come from the germline V gene (reference sequence). The length of the CDR3 is 14 residues. CDR3 in amino acids: CASSLWDRDPGYTF. The CDR3 DNA sequence: TGTGCCAGCAGCTTATGGGACAGGGATCCTGGCTACACCTTC.

V is TRBV20-1 and J is TRBJ1-1; D is unclear. From germline, CDR1 is DFQATT and CDR2 SNEGSKA (reference sequence). V dropped 1 base and J dropped 4 bases, with 13 bases sitting between them. The CDR3 covers 14 residues. The CDR3 nucleotides read TGCAGTGCTAGAGGGATTAGGGTGGCCACTGAAGCTTTCTTT. Residues: CSARGIRVATEAFF.

This clonotype was counted between two and nine times. This chain connects TRBV19 to TRBJ2-7; D is ambiguous. From germline, CDR1 is LNHDA and CDR2 SQIVND (reference sequence). CDR3 length: 13 residues. Between the trimmed V and J ends, which lost 5 bases and 1 base, there was a span of 9 bases. The DNA for the CDR3 is TGTGCCAGTAGTGAGGCACAATCCTACGAGCAGTACTTC. Translating gives CASSEAQSYEQYF.

This clonotype was counted at least ten times. The germline gene is not matched at one end of the junction; a read error may be the cause. The chain is built from TRBV7-7 and TRBJ2-1; 9 bases map to TRBD1. Germline CDR1 and CDR2: SSHAT and FNYEAQ (reference sequence). The length of the CDR3 is 16 residues. CDR3 bases: TGTGCTAGCAGCTTGGGACAGGGTCGGGGGAACAATGAGCAGTTCTTC. Translated, it gives CASSLGQGRGNNEQFF. Together with reference TRBV7-7 and TRBJ2-1, the CDR3 gives the full variable domain: GAGVSQSPRYKVTKRGQDVTLRCDPISSHATLYWYQQALGQGPEFLTYFNYEAQPDKSGLPSDRFSAERPEGSISTLTIQRTEQRDSAMYRCASSLGQGRGNNEQFFGPGTRLTVL.